The present entry profiles one T cell receptor beta chain with its context. Its antigen is as yet unknown. The sequenced template was cDNA made from the entire isolated RNA. Profiling relied on immunoSEQ multiplex PCR, and the TCRdb table lists in-frame clones only, not all of them. The sample shows 250,000 or so clones, 25% to 30% of them seen only once. This sample is drawn from a study of beta chain features in type 1 diabetes. Study-level findings and limits: Over-representation of high TCR-expressing cells was a possible consequence of cDNA sequencing.

CDR3 size: 15 residues. Germline V gives CDR1 MNHEY, CDR2 SMNVEV (reference sequence). V was clipped by 4 bases and J by 3 bases, with 13 bases between them. The clonotype comes from a young man in good health. Sequencing was done on a sample of central memory CD4+ T cells from blood. The V and J genes are TRBV27 and TRBJ1-5; weak D call: TRBD1 (5 bases). As DNA, the CDR3 is TGTGCCAGCAGTTCCGGGGGAGGGTACAATCAGCCCCAGCATTTT. It yields the protein CASSSGGGYNQPQHF.